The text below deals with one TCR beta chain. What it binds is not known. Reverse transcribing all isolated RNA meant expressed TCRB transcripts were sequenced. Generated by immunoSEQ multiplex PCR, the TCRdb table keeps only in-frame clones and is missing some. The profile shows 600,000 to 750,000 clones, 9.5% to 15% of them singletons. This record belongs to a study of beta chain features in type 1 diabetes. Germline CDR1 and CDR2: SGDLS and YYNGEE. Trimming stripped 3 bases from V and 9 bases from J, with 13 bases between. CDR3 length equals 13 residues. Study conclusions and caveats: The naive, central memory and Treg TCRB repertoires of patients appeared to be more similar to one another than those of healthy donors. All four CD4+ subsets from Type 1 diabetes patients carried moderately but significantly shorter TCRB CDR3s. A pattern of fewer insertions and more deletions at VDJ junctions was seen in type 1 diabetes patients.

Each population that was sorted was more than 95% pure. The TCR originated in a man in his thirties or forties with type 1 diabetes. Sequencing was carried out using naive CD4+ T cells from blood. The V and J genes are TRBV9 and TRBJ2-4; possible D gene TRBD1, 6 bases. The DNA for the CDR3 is TGTGCCAGCAGCGGGCAGGGGAACGGCATTCAGTACTTC. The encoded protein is CASSGQGNGIQYF. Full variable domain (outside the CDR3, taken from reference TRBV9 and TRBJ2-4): DSGVTQTPKHLITATGQRVTLRCSPRSGDLSVYWYQQSLDQGLQFLIQYYNGEERAKGNILERFSAQQFPDLHSELNLSSLELGDSALYFCASSGQGNGIQYFGAGTRLSVL.